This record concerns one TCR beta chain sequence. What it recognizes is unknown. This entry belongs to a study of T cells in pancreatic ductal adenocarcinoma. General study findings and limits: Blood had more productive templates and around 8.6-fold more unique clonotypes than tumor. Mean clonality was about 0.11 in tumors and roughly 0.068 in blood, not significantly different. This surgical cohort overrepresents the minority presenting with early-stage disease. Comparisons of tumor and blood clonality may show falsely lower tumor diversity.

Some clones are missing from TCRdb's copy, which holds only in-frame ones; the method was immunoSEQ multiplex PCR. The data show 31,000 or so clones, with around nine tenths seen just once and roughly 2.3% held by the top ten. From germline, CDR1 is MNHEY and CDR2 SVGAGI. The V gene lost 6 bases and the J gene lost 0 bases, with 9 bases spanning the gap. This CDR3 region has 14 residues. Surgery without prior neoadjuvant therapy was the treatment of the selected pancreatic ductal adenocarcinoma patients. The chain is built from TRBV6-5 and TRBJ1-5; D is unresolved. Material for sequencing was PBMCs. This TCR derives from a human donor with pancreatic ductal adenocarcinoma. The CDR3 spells CASRTGYSNQPQHF. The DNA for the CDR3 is TGTGCCAGCAGGACGGGGTATAGCAATCAGCCCCAGCATTTT.